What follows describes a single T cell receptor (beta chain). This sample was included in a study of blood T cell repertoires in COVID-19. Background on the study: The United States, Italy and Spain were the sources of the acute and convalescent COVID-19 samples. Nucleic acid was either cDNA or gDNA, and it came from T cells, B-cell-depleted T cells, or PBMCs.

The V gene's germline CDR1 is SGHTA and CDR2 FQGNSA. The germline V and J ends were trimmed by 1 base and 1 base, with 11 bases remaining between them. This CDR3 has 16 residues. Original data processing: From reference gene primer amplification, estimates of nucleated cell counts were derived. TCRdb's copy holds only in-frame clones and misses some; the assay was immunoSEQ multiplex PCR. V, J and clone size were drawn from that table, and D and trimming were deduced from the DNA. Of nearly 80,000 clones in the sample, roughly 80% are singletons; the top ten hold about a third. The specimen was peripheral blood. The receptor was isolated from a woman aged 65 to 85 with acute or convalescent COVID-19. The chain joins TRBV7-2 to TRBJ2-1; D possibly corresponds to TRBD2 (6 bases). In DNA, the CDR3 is TGTGCCAGCAGCTTAGATGGGGGGAGGTCCTACAATGAGCAGTTCTTC. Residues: CASSLDGGRSYNEQFF.